This T cell receptor (beta chain) was observed in a study of blood T cells in healthy people across ages. Germline loops: CDR1 DFQATT, CDR2 SNEGSKA (reference sequence). The CDR3 is 13 residues long. The J segment lost 14 bases and the V segment lost 3 bases, leaving 14 bases of the junction unmatched. Collection of ten milliliters of peripheral blood was performed for each donor. This clonotype is a singleton in its sample. Its antigen remains unknown. A second about 6 to 12 cycle PCR used barcoded and J-beta primers. TCRdb itself ran the 5' RACE reads through MiXCR, one entry per CDR3 protein. Of about 750,000 distinct CDR3 sequences listed, 40% to 65% are singletons. Study-wide points: The fall in TCR beta diversity per million T cells was roughly linear with age.

This TCR was recovered from an elderly man in good health. The genes are TRBV20-1 and TRBJ2-3; 7 nucleotides align to TRBD2. Sample: blood. DNA for the CDR3: TGCAGTGCTAGGTTAGCGGGCGGGGGATACGCGTATTTT. Translating gives CSARLAGGGYAYF.